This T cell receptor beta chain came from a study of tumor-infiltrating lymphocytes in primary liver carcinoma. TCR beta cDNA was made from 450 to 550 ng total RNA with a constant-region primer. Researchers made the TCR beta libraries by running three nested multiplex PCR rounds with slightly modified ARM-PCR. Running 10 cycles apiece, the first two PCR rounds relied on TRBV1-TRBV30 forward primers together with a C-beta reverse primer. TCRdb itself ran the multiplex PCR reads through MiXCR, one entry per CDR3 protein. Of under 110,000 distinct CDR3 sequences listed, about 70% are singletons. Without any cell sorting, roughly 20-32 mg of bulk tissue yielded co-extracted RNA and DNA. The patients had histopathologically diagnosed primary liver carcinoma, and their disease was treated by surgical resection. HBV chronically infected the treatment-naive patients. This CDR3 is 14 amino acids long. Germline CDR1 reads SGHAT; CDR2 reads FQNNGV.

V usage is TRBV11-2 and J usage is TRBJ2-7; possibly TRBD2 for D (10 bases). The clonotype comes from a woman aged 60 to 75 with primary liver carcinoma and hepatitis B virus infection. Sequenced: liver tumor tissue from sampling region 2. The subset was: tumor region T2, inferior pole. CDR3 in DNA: TGTGTCAGTAGCTTACTAGCGGGACAGGGCGAACAGTACTTC. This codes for CVSSLLAGQGEQYF.